Below, one TCR beta chain is given with its context. The record originates from a study of radiotherapy plus CTLA-4 blockade in lung cancer. Data came from immunoSEQ multiplex PCR; TCRdb stores just in-frame clones and leaves some out. Among about 120,000 clones, more than 80% were seen once, and the ten largest hold roughly 7%. V shed 2 bases and J 4 bases; nucleotides not matched to a gene: 14. Germline CDR1 SGHAT, CDR2 FQNNGV. The CDR3 runs to 18 residues. The sequencing here drew on peripheral blood, taken from a patient treated with radiotherapy plus ipilimumab. The clonotype comes from a human donor with non-small cell lung cancer that progressed on radiotherapy plus ipilimumab. The genes are TRBV11-2 and TRBJ2-7; TRBD2 matches at 10 bases. CDR3 amino acids: CASSLKPPSSGRGYEQYF. In DNA, the CDR3 is TGTGCCAGCAGCTTAAAACCCCCATCTAGCGGGAGAGGGTACGAGCAGTACTTC.